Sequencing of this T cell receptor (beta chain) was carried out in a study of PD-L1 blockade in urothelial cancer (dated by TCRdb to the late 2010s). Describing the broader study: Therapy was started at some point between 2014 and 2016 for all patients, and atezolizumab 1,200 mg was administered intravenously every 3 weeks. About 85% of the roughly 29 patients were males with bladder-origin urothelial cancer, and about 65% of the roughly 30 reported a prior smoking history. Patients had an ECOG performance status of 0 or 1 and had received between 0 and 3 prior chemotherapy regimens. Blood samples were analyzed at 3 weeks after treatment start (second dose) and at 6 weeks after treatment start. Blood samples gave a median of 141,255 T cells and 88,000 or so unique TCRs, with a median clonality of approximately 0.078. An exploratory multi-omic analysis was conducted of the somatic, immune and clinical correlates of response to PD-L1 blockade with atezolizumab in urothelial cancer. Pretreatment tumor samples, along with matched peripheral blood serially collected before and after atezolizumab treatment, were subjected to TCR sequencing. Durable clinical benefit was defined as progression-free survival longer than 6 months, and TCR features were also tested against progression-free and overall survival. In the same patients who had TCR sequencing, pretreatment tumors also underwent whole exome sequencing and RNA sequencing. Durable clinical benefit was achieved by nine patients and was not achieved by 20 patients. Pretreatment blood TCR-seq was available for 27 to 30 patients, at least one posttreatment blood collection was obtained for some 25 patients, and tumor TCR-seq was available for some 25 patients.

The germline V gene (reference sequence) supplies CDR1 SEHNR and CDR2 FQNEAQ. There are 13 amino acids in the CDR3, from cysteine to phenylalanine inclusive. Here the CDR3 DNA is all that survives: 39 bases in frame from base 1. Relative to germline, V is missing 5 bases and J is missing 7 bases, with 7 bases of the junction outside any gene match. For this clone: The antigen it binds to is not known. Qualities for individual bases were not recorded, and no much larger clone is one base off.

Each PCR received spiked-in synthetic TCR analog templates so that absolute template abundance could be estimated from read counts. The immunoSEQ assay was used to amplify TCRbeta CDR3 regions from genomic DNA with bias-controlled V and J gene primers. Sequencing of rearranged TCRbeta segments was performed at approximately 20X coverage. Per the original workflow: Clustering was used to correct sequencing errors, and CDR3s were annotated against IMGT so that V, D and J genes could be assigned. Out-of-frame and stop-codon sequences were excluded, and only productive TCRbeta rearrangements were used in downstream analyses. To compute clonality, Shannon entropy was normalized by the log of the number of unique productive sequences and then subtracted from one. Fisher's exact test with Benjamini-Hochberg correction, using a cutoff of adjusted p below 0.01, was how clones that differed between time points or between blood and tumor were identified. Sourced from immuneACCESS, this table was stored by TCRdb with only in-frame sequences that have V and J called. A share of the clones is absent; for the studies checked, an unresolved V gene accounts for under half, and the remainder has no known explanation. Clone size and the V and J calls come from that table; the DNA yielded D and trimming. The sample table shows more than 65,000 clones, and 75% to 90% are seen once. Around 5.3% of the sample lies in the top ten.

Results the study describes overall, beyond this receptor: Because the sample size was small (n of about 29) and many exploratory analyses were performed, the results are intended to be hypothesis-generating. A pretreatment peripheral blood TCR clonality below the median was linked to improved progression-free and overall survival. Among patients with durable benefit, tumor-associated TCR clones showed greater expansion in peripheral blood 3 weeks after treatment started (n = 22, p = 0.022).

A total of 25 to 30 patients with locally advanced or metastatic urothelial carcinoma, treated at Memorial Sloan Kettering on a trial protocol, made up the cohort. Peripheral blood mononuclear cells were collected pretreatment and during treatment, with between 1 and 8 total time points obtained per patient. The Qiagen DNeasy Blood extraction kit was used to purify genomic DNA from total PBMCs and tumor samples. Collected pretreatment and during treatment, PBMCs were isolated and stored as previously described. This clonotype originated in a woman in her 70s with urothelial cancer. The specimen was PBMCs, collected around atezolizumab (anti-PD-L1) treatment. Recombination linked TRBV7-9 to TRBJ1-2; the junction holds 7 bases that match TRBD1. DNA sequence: TGTGCCAGCAGCCCTCTAGGGGGCGGTGGCTACACCTTC. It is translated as CASSPLGGGGYTF.